The T cell receptor (beta chain) described here comes from a study of T cell responses to AZD1222 COVID-19 vaccine. Study-wide background: Second doses that came at about 4 or about 12 weeks were put together.

Assay: immunoSEQ multiplex PCR; the TCRdb copy retains only in-frame clones and omits some. The sample has 85,000 to 130,000 clones; 85% to 95% are singletons. V lost 2 bases and J 2 bases, leaving 15 bases between the germline ends. The CDR3 extends over 16 amino acids. The germline CDR1 and CDR2 sequences are MNHNS and SASEGT. The chain couples TRBV6-1 to TRBJ1-2; D unclear. The receptor was derived from an adult in good health. Source: peripheral blood, taken on day 0 of AZD1222 vaccination. CDR3 DNA sequence: TGTGCCAGCAGTGAATCGGGTGGACGGCCGAACTATGGCTACACCTTC. Protein product: CASSESGGRPNYGYTF.